These T cell receptor beta chains were read from a single sample in a study of cytomegalovirus exposure and HLA in healthy donors. Clones were sequenced by immunoSEQ multiplex PCR, and TCRdb holds only the in-frame ones, with some missing. The table shows around 170,000 clones, with 70% to 80% occurring only once. Sequencing was carried out using PBMCs. The receptors were gathered from a young man in good health and CMV-seronegative. CDR3s include the opening cysteine and the closing phenylalanine or tryptophan. Each record gives: CDR3 protein, V gene.

CDR3 protein: CASSLVGGTASYEQYF
V gene: TRBV11-2

CDR3 protein: CASSSGQQNTEAFF
V gene: TRBV5-1

CDR3 protein: CASSLRQGADTQYF
V gene: TRBV27

CDR3 protein: CASSVVGAGVETQYF
V gene: TRBV9

CDR3 protein: CAISESGGETQYF
V gene: TRBV10-3

CDR3 protein: CASSPGTGLAQPQHF
V gene: TRBV19

CDR3 protein: CAISESRPPGDFPLHF
V gene: TRBV10-3

CDR3 protein: CASGPQGDTEAFF
V gene: TRBV2

CDR3 protein: CASSPMAGGGELFF
V gene: TRBV18

CDR3 protein: CASSSLGGTYGYTF
V gene: TRBV6-5

CDR3 protein: CASSEDLSSYEQYF
V gene: TRBV2

CDR3 protein: CASAIAGIYEQYF
V gene: TRBV27

CDR3 protein: CASIQLRVSSYSNQPQHF
V gene: TRBV7-9

CDR3 protein: CASSLGLNYGYTF
V gene: TRBV5-1

CDR3 protein: CASSGARGPMGIF
V gene: TRBV6-1

CDR3 protein: CASSLASLFGGTNEKLFF
V gene: TRBV7-9

CDR3 protein: CASSTGLAGGTGELFF
V gene: TRBV27

CDR3 protein: CAIRRAGDTGELFF
V gene: TRBV10-3

CDR3 protein: CASSEGTGGSYEQYF
V gene: TRBV6-1

CDR3 protein: CSVGRQATHTQYF
V gene: TRBV29-1

CDR3 protein: CASSQDGLGGAYNEQFF
V gene: TRBV4-2

CDR3 protein: CATSRGDRNYGYTF
V gene: TRBV15

CDR3 protein: CASIYSGNVNTEAFF
V gene: TRBV28

CDR3 protein: CASSHGADTQYF
V gene: TRBV7-9

CDR3 protein: CASSLTGGANTEAFF
V gene: TRBV28

CDR3 protein: CASSSGFGNTEAFF
V gene: TRBV7-2

CDR3 protein: CASSLDRQNPGGNQPQHF
V gene: TRBV7-8

CDR3 protein: CASTNGGGGNEKLFF
V gene: TRBV28

CDR3 protein: CASSGSTGNTIYF
V gene: TRBV19

CDR3 protein: CASSLGGTGKWASNQPQHF
V gene: TRBV5-1

CDR3 protein: CASTSGTVNTEAFF
V gene: TRBV6-1

CDR3 protein: CASRNGQAAYEQYF
V gene: TRBV7-9

CDR3 protein: CASSLGTGDFEAFF
V gene: TRBV27

CDR3 protein: CTSSLGDRSNQPQHF
V gene: TRBV28

CDR3 protein: CASSERQGKTGELFF
V gene: TRBV6-1

CDR3 protein: CASSLDGRVRALATF
V gene: TRBV5-1

CDR3 protein: CASSGPYPAGPQHF
V gene: TRBV6-4

CDR3 protein: CASSLPLRQETQYF
V gene: TRBV5-6

CDR3 protein: CASGDRVYQPQHF
V gene: TRBV2

CDR3 protein: CASSLTKRTGTSFHEQYF
V gene: TRBV5-4

CDR3 protein: CASTTTGAPGYNEQFF
V gene: TRBV28

CDR3 protein: CASMGTGGNSGNTIYF
V gene: TRBV19

CDR3 protein: CASSGDRGFNYGYTF
V gene: TRBV6-1

CDR3 protein: CASSETGAGYTF
V gene: TRBV2

CDR3 protein: CASSQGLHEQYF
V gene: TRBV5-1

CDR3 protein: CASSESQGGGKNIQYF
V gene: TRBV2

CDR3 protein: CASNVAYEQYF
V gene: TRBV6-1

CDR3 protein: CASSTGTGGGQPQHF
V gene: TRBV10-1

CDR3 protein: CAITRTGSGELFF
V gene: TRBV10-3

CDR3 protein: CASTLAGGTGELFF
V gene: TRBV7-8

CDR3 protein: CASSPGTGIEAFF
V gene: TRBV7-3

CDR3 protein: CASSLGGAQPQHF
V gene: TRBV27

CDR3 protein: CASSQAKTSVDNEQFF
V gene: TRBV4-1